These T cell receptor beta chains were read from a single sample in a study of blood T cell repertoires in COVID-19. Clones were sequenced by immunoSEQ multiplex PCR, and TCRdb holds only the in-frame ones, with some missing. The table includes roughly 200,000 clones, 70% to 90% detected once. The sample taken for sequencing was peripheral blood. The origin of the receptors is a man aged 60 to 75 with active or convalescent COVID-19. CDR3s include the opening cysteine and the closing phenylalanine or tryptophan. The order of the fields is D gene, V gene, J gene, clone size, CDR3 protein, CDR3 DNA. The D gene is left open where the match is weak. Some rows have no size entry. The others give once, few or many, or a class for an expanded clone.

TRBD2	TRBV30	TRBJ2-5	.	CAWSPRAGTSMETQYF	TGTGCCTGGAGTCCCCGGGCCGGGACTAGCATGGAGACCCAGTACTTC
TRBD2	TRBV2	TRBJ2-5	.	CASSPNWTGGLETQYF	TGTGCCAGCAGTCCGAATTGGACGGGGGGGTTAGAGACCCAGTACTTC
TRBD1	TRBV2	TRBJ1-4	.	CASGTGNEKLFF	TGTGCCAGCGGGACAGGGAATGAAAAACTGTTTTTT
TRBD1	TRBV10-1	TRBJ1-1	.	CASSANRGGTEAFF	TGCGCCAGCAGCGCTAACAGGGGGGGCACTGAAGCTTTCTTT
TRBD1	TRBV5-1	TRBJ1-2	.	CASSRDRVGSAGYTF	TGCGCCAGCAGCAGAGACAGGGTTGGGTCCGCTGGCTACACCTTC
.	TRBV13	TRBJ2-5	.	CASTQVGQETQYF	TGTGCCAGCACCCAGGTCGGCCAAGAGACCCAGTACTTC
TRBD2	TRBV6-1	TRBJ2-7	once	CASSGTSGGLTYEQYF	TGTGCCAGCAGTGGGACTAGCGGGGGCCTTACCTACGAGCAGTACTTC
TRBD1	TRBV18	TRBJ1-3	.	CASSPPSGQVGNTIYF	TGTGCCAGCTCACCACCCTCGGGACAGGTTGGAAACACCATATATTTT
.	TRBV18	TRBJ2-1	.	CASSPRLTNEQFF	TGTGCCAGCTCACCACGACTTACAAATGAGCAGTTCTTC
.	TRBV29-1	TRBJ1-2	.	CSVSGQGGSNYGYTF	TGCAGCGTTTCGGGACAAGGCGGCTCTAACTATGGCTACACCTTC
TRBD2	TRBV10-3	TRBJ2-1	once	CAISGREEGQFF	TGTGCCATCAGTGGACGGGAGGAGGGGCAGTTCTTC
TRBD2	TRBV11-3	TRBJ2-7	.	CASSLRASGDYEQYF	TGTGCCAGCAGCTTAAGGGCTAGCGGGGACTACGAGCAGTACTTC
TRBD2	TRBV5-1	TRBJ2-1	.	CASSLTSGGEGQFF	TGCGCCAGCAGCTTGACTAGCGGGGGCGAGGGGCAGTTCTTC
.	TRBV3-1/TRBV3-2	TRBJ1-6	.	CASSQGGYNSPLHF	TGTGCCAGCAGCCAGGGGGGTTATAATTCACCCCTCCACTTT
.	TRBV4-1	TRBJ2-3	.	CASSRWGEISAGTDTQYF	TGCGCCAGCAGTCGTTGGGGGGAAATCTCAGCTGGCACAGATACGCAGTATTTT
.	TRBV20-1	TRBJ1-2	.	CSASFGRYGYTF	TGCAGTGCTAGTTTTGGGCGCTATGGCTACACCTTC
TRBD1	TRBV15	TRBJ1-1	.	CATSSTDREGEAFF	TGTGCCACCAGCAGCACAGACAGGGAAGGTGAAGCTTTCTTT
TRBD1	TRBV5-1	TRBJ1-4	.	CASSLGQGRNEKLFF	TGCGCCAGCAGCTTAGGACAGGGCCGTAATGAAAAACTGTTTTTT
TRBD1	TRBV5-1	TRBJ1-1	.	CASSLGDRNTEAFF	TGCGCCAGCAGCTTAGGGGACAGGAACACTGAAGCTTTCTTT
.	TRBV6-6	TRBJ1-1	.	CASSQTGSLNTEAFF	TGTGCCAGCAGTCAAACAGGGTCCCTGAACACTGAAGCTTTCTTT
TRBD1	TRBV29-1	TRBJ2-1	.	CSVGGQPHNEQFF	TGCAGCGTTGGGGGACAGCCACACAATGAGCAGTTCTTC
TRBD1	TRBV5-6	TRBJ1-2	.	CASSLVGQETNYGYTF	TGTGCCAGCAGCTTGGTTGGACAGGAGACTAACTATGGCTACACCTTC
TRBD1	TRBV4-1	TRBJ1-2	.	CASSQGDRLANYGYTF	TGCGCCAGCAGCCAAGGGGACAGGCTAGCTAACTATGGCTACACCTTC
.	TRBV5-1	TRBJ1-6	.	CASSFTGSSYNSPLHF	TGCGCCAGCAGCTTTACAGGGAGCTCCTATAATTCACCCCTCCACTTT
TRBD2	TRBV7-9	TRBJ2-5	once	CASSFGLAGGQETQYF	TGTGCCAGCAGCTTTGGGCTAGCGGGGGGACAAGAGACCCAGTACTTC
TRBD1	TRBV7-4	TRBJ2-1	once	CASSQDRYNEQFF	TGTGCCAGCAGCCAGGACAGGTACAATGAGCAGTTCTTC
.	TRBV11-3	TRBJ2-7	once	CALYEQYF	TGTGCCCTCTACGAGCAGTACTTC
TRBD1	TRBV9	TRBJ2-1	.	CASSPGTAGYNEQFF	TGTGCCAGCAGTCCCGGGACAGCCGGATACAATGAGCAGTTCTTC
.	TRBV29-1	TRBJ2-7	.	CSVTTVTYEQYF	TGCAGCGTAACGACAGTTACTTACGAGCAGTACTTC
.	TRBV7-9	TRBJ1-2	.	CASSQQTENYGYTF	TGTGCCAGCAGCCAACAAACAGAAAACTATGGCTACACCTTC
TRBD1	TRBV6-4	TRBJ2-2	.	CASSDSGRGLTGELFF	TGTGCCAGCAGTGACTCGGGCAGGGGGCTAACCGGGGAGCTGTTTTTT
TRBD1	TRBV5-1	TRBJ1-4	.	CASSLLTGGNEKLFF	TGCGCCAGCAGCTTGTTAACAGGGGGAAATGAAAAACTGTTTTTT
.	TRBV5-5	TRBJ2-5	.	CASSLRQETQYF	TGTGCCAGCAGCTTGCGCCAAGAGACCCAGTACTTC
.	TRBV5-4	TRBJ2-3	.	CASSPGVAGDTQYF	TGTGCCAGCAGCCCCGGGGTAGCCGGGGATACGCAGTATTTT
TRBD2	TRBV4-1	TRBJ2-7	.	CASSRVLAGAVYEQYF	TGCGCCAGCAGCCGAGTGCTAGCGGGGGCCGTCTACGAGCAGTACTTC
TRBD1	TRBV5-1	TRBJ1-5	.	CASSPGTGNQPQHF	TGCGCCAGCAGCCCCGGGACAGGGAATCAGCCCCAGCATTTT
.	TRBV5-1	TRBJ2-2	many	CASRPQGINTGELFF	TGCGCCAGCAGGCCTCAGGGGATCAACACCGGGGAGCTGTTTTTT
TRBD1	TRBV5-5	TRBJ2-7	.	CASSLSRGQGNYEQYF	TGTGCCAGCAGCTTGAGTAGGGGACAGGGTAACTACGAGCAGTACTTC
.	TRBV5-6	TRBJ1-2	.	CASTRVNYGYTF	TGTGCCAGCACCAGGGTCAACTATGGCTACACCTTC
TRBD1	TRBV20-1	TRBJ1-1	.	CSASTGGDTEAFF	TGCAGTGCTAGTACAGGGGGCGACACTGAAGCTTTCTTT
.	TRBV3-1/TRBV3-2	TRBJ2-3	.	CASSRDSQADTQYF	TGTGCCAGCAGCCGCGACAGCCAGGCGGATACGCAGTATTTT
.	TRBV11-2	TRBJ2-2	.	CASRMPGRGTGELFF	TGTGCCAGCAGAATGCCGGGCCGGGGCACCGGGGAGCTGTTTTTT
TRBD2	TRBV15	TRBJ2-3	.	CATSRDLGGGTDTQYF	TGTGCCACCAGCAGAGATCTTGGGGGAGGGACAGATACGCAGTATTTT
.	TRBV10-3	TRBJ1-5	.	CAISDPSGPSNQPQHF	TGTGCCATCAGTGATCCGAGCGGACCTAGCAATCAGCCCCAGCATTTT
.	TRBV11-3	TRBJ2-2	.	CASSLRGTGELFF	TGTGCCAGCAGCTTAAGGGGAACCGGGGAGCTGTTTTTT
TRBD1	TRBV5-1	TRBJ2-7	once	CASRWGTGDYEQYF	TGCGCCAGCAGGTGGGGGACAGGGGACTACGAGCAGTACTTC
TRBD1	TRBV13	TRBJ1-1	.	CASREQGRDTEAFF	TGTGCCAGCAGAGAACAGGGGAGAGACACTGAAGCTTTCTTT
TRBD1	TRBV2	TRBJ1-2	.	CASSPRGQGIYGYTF	TGTGCCAGCAGTCCCCGTGGACAGGGGATCTATGGCTACACCTTC
TRBD1	TRBV9	TRBJ1-2	.	CASRRQGVDGYTF	TGTGCCAGCAGGCGACAGGGAGTTGATGGCTACACCTTC
.	TRBV5-1	TRBJ2-5	.	CASSLARGETQYF	TGCGCCAGCAGCTTGGCAAGGGGAGAGACCCAGTACTTC
.	TRBV6-1	TRBJ1-1	.	CASSELQNTEAFF	TGTGCCAGCAGTGAATTACAAAACACTGAAGCTTTCTTT
.	TRBV29-1	TRBJ1-2	.	CSVERQTRDGYTF	TGCAGCGTTGAGCGGCAAACGAGAGATGGCTACACCTTC
.	TRBV19	TRBJ1-5	.	CASSSPGAGNQPQHF	TGTGCCAGTAGTAGTCCAGGGGCTGGCAATCAGCCCCAGCATTTT
TRBD2	TRBV25-1	TRBJ2-2	.	CASSAPLAGGTRTGELFF	TGTGCCAGCAGTGCCCCCCTAGCGGGGGGAACTCGCACCGGGGAGCTGTTTTTT